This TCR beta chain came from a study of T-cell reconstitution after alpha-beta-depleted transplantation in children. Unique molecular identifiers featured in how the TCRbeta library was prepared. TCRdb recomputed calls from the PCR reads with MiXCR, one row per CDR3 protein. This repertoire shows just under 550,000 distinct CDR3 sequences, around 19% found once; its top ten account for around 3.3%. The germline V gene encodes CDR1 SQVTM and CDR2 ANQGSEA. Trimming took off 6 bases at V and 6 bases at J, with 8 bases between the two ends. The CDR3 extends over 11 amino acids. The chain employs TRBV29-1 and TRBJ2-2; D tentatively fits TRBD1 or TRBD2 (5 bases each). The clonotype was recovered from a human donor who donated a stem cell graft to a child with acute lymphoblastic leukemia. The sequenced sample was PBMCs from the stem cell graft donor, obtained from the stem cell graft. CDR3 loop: CSVGESGELFF. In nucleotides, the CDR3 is TGCAGCGTAGGGGAGTCCGGGGAGCTGTTTTTT.